The rows below give T cell receptor beta chains drawn from one sample of a study of OX40 agonist ivuxolimab in advanced cancers. Generated by immunoSEQ multiplex PCR, the TCRdb table keeps only in-frame clones and is missing some. The sample holds around 23,000 clones; more than 65% are singletons and the top ten take less than 45%. Material: CD4+ or CD8+ T cells sorted from blood, obtained in a trial of the OX40 agonist ivuxolimab. The receptor source for this set is an adult with an advanced solid tumor such as melanoma, head and neck, liver or kidney cancer. Both conserved end residues are part of each CDR3. D genes are given only for firm matches. Size is stated for part of the rows, as once, few or many counts, or as a class when the clone is expanded.

TRBV6-1	TRBJ2-1	.	.	TGTGCCAGCAGGGACGCAACGAATGAGCAGTTCTTC	CASRDATNEQFF
TRBV10-1	TRBJ2-7	.	.	TGCGCCAGCATAGGGTTCTCATACGAGCAGTACTTC	CASIGFSYEQYF
TRBV18	TRBJ2-2	.	.	TGTGCCAGCTCACCACTCATTTTTGGAGGGGGTAACACCGGGGAGCTGTTTTTT	CASSPLIFGGGNTGELFF
TRBV20-1	TRBJ2-3	.	.	TGCAGTGCCAGGACAACAGATACGCAGTATTTT	CSARTTDTQYF
TRBV19	TRBJ2-1	.	.	TGTGCCACCTCCCCCTTCCGGGGGAACTCCTACAATGAGCAGTTCTTC	CATSPFRGNSYNEQFF
TRBV28	TRBJ2-1	TRBD2	once	TGTGCCAGCAGTCTAGCGGGAGGGGATTACAATGAGCAGTTCTTC	CASSLAGGDYNEQFF
TRBV28	TRBJ2-1	TRBD2	.	TGTGCCATGGAGTGGGAGGGGCCTTACAATGAGCAGTTCTTC	CAMEWEGPYNEQFF
TRBV23-1	TRBJ1-2	.	once	TGCGCCAGCAGTCACACGGGCTATGGCTACACCTTC	CASSHTGYGYTF
TRBV19	TRBJ1-3	TRBD1	.	TGTGCCAGTAGTATTCGGGACAGAGAGTCTGGAAACACCATATATTTT	CASSIRDRESGNTIYF
TRBV7-7	TRBJ2-5	.	.	TGTGCCAGCAGCTTAGGCGGGCCCCTAAAAGAGACCCAGTACTTC	CASSLGGPLKETQYF
TRBV5-4	TRBJ1-4	TRBD1	.	TGTGCCAGCAGCTTTAACAGGGGACGGGCAACTAATGAAAAACTGTTTTTT	CASSFNRGRATNEKLFF
TRBV5-6	TRBJ2-7	.	once	TGTGCCAGCAGCTTGGCCGCGGACCCCTACGAGCAGTACTTC	CASSLAADPYEQYF
TRBV9	TRBJ2-3	.	once	TGTGCCAGCAGCGGAGAGCCAGATACGCAGTATTTT	CASSGEPDTQYF
TRBV5-4	TRBJ2-5	TRBD1	.	TGTGCCAGCAGCTTGGGTAACAGGGGCCAAGAGACCCAGTACTTC	CASSLGNRGQETQYF
TRBV2	TRBJ1-6	.	.	TGTGCCAGCAGTGGAAGGGGGACCTCCTATAATTCACCCCTCCACTTT	CASSGRGTSYNSPLHF
TRBV6-4	TRBJ1-5	TRBD1	.	TGTGCCAGCAGTGACTCGAGCCGGCTCCTCCGACAGGGAAATCAGCCCCAGCATTTT	CASSDSSRLLRQGNQPQHF
TRBV4-2	TRBJ2-5	TRBD2	.	TGTGCCAGCAGCCAGGCCGGGACTAGCGGGGGGGCCGAGGAGACCCAGTACTTC	CASSQAGTSGGAEETQYF
TRBV29-1	TRBJ2-1	.	.	TGCAGCGTTGGTCTAGCGATGGATGAGCAGTTCTTC	CSVGLAMDEQFF
TRBV18	TRBJ1-5	TRBD1	.	TGTGCCAGCTCACCTTCGGGACAGAAAAATCAGCCCCAGCATTTT	CASSPSGQKNQPQHF
TRBV6-5	TRBJ2-7	.	.	TGTGCCAGCAGACCAAGGGCTACCGGCGAGCAGTACTTC	CASRPRATGEQYF
TRBV27	TRBJ2-7	TRBD2	few	TGTGCCAGCAGTCCTTCCGGGACTAGCTCCTCACGGGGAAACTACTACGAGCAGTACTTC	CASSPSGTSSSRGNYYEQYF
TRBV27	TRBJ1-5	.	.	TGTGCCAGCAGTAAGGGGGACGGATCTGGGATCAATCCCCAGCATTTT	CASSKGDGSGINPQHF
TRBV4-1	TRBJ2-3	.	.	TGCGCCAGCAGCCAAGTGGGGGCCAGCACAGATACGCAGTATTTT	CASSQVGASTDTQYF
TRBV2	TRBJ2-7	.	.	TGTGCCAGCAGTTTTACTCATGAGCAGTACTTC	CASSFTHEQYF
TRBV11-3	TRBJ2-1	.	.	TGTGCCAGCAGCTCGCCGCCTCAGGGACTGCTGTTCTTC	CASSSPPQGLLFF
TRBV28	TRBJ2-7	TRBD2	.	TGTGCCAGCAGTCCCGGGACTAGCGGTTCCTACGAGCAGTACTTC	CASSPGTSGSYEQYF
TRBV19	TRBJ1-2	TRBD1	.	TGTGCCAGTTGGACAGGGGAGGGCTATGGCTACACCTTC	CASWTGEGYGYTF
TRBV11-2	TRBJ1-5	.	.	TGTGCCAGCAGCTTTGGGGCCGGGGGGGGTCAGCCCCAGCATTTT	CASSFGAGGGQPQHF
TRBV7-3	TRBJ1-1	.	.	TGTGCCAGCAGCTTATGGGCCCCACGAACAGTGGCCATGAACACTGAAGCTTTCTTT	CASSLWAPRTVAMNTEAFF
TRBV11-2	TRBJ2-7	.	.	TGTGCCAGCAGCCCAACCGGGACATTGCTCTACGAGCAGTACTTC	CASSPTGTLLYEQYF
TRBV30	TRBJ2-2	.	.	TGTGCCTGGAAAAAAGTCCCCGGGGAGCTGTTTTTT	CAWKKVPGELFF
TRBV23-1	TRBJ1-6	.	.	TGCGCCAGCAGTCAATCTCTTCTCTTCCGGGACCTCAAGGAGAATTCACCCCTCCACTTT	CASSQSLLFRDLKENSPLHF
TRBV30	TRBJ2-1	.	.	TGTGCCTGGAGTGGGGACCAAGCCTACAATGAGCAGTTCTTC	CAWSGDQAYNEQFF
TRBV28	TRBJ2-3	TRBD2	.	TGTGCCAGCAGTTTATATGGACTTAGCGGGACAGATACGCAGTATTTT	CASSLYGLSGTDTQYF
TRBV6-4	TRBJ2-1	TRBD2	.	TGTGCCAGCAGCCTGACTAGCGGGGGATTAAATGAGCAGTTCTTC	CASSLTSGGLNEQFF
TRBV9	TRBJ2-3	.	.	TGTGCCAGCAGCGTAGATCCTGGTGGCCTAGTTGCAGATACGCAGTATTTT	CASSVDPGGLVADTQYF
TRBV7-6	TRBJ2-1	.	.	TGTGCCAGCAGCACTCAGTCGTACAATGAGCAGTTCTTC	CASSTQSYNEQFF
TRBV7-2	TRBJ2-7	.	.	TGTGCCAGCAGCTTAGACAGATCCTACGAGCAGTACTTC	CASSLDRSYEQYF
TRBV27	TRBJ2-1	.	few	TGTGCCAGCAGTTTGCAGGTTTTTAGTGAGCAGTTCTTC	CASSLQVFSEQFF